The 16 T cell receptor beta chains reported below all come from one sample, sequenced in a study of T cells after yellow fever vaccination. Each CDR3 protein is one row after TCRdb ran MiXCR on the 5' RACE reads. The sample holds about 260,000 distinct CDR3 sequences, over 10% seen once. The sequences come from CD4+ T cells sorted from PBMCs, collected 45 days after the yellow fever booster vaccination. Receptor source: a man under 40 who received the YFV17D yellow fever vaccine.

The V gene is TRBV20-1, the J gene TRBJ2-5, with TRBD2 matching 7 bases. The CDR3 spans 15 residues. Trimming cost V 8 bases and J 5 bases; bases outside gene matches: 17. CDR1 is DFQATT, CDR2 SNEGSKA, per germline (reference sequence). The CDR3 protein is CSSPLRSGALETQYF. For the CDR3, the DNA is TGCAGTTCCCCACTGCGGAGCGGGGCCTTGGAGACCCAGTACTTC.

This clonotype came up a few times. The chain uses TRBV4-3 and TRBJ2-1; TRBD2 is a possible D gene (5 bases). V lost 1 base to trimming and J lost 0 bases, with 10 bases between them. Germline V gene data show CDR1 as LGHNA and CDR2 as YSLEER. The CDR3 is made up of 16 amino acids. CDR3 in DNA: TGCGCCAGCAGCCAAGGGCTAGCTATCTCCTACAATGAGCAGTTCTTC. Amino acids: CASSQGLAISYNEQFF.

This clonotype was seen more than once but under ten times. J is TRBJ1-6 and V is TRBV6-1, with D hard to call. The V gene lost 5 bases and the J gene lost 1 base, with 12 bases spanning the gap. Germline CDR1 and CDR2: MNHNS and SASEGT. This CDR3 comprises 16 residues. The CDR3, as DNA: TGTGCCAGCAGTCAAGGACTGGGATCCTATAATTCACCCCTCCACTTT. Translating gives CASSQGLGSYNSPLHF.

This clonotype has more than one count but fewer than ten. The V and J genes are TRBV7-2 and TRBJ2-2; D unclear. In germline, CDR1 is SGHTA, CDR2 FQGNSA. V lost 5 bases and J 5 bases, leaving 9 bases between the germline ends. This CDR3 has 13 amino acids. The CDR3 DNA reads as TGTGCCAGCAGCCAGGCCTCGACCGGGGAGCTGTTTTTT. It specifies CASSQASTGELFF. Filled out from reference TRBV7-2 and TRBJ2-2, the complete variable domain reads GAGVSQSPSNKVTEKGKDVELRCDPISGHTALYWYRQSLGQGLEFLIYFQGNSAPDKSGLPSDRFSAERTGGSVSTLTIQRTQQEDSAVYLCASSQASTGELFFGEGSRLTVL.

The table lists this clonotype with many counts. The chain couples TRBV7-9 to TRBJ1-5, with D uncertain. CDR3 length: 14 residues. V was cut by 6 bases and J by 2 bases, with 11 bases left in between. The germline gives CDR1 SEHNR, CDR2 FQNEAQ (reference sequence). As DNA, the CDR3 is TGTGCCAGCAGGATAACAGCTCGCAATCAGCCCCAGCATTTT. Its protein product is CASRITARNQPQHF.

CDR3: CASSQGQGEVSPLHF. The DNA of the CDR3 is TGTGCCAGCAGCCAAGGACAGGGTGAAGTCTCACCCCTCCACTTT. The V gene is TRBV7-9, the J gene TRBJ1-6; the match to TRBD1 covers 8 bases. The CDR3 loop spans 15 amino acids. Germline CDR1 is SEHNR and CDR2 is FQNEAQ (reference sequence). After removal of 5 bases from V and 10 bases from J, the junction contained 10 bases not matched to a gene.

The V and J genes are TRBV6-1 and TRBJ2-3, with 12 nucleotides matching TRBD1. This CDR3 region has 14 residues. Per the germline V gene, CDR1 is MNHNS and CDR2 is SASEGT. V lost 8 bases to trimming and J lost 8 bases; unmatched junction nucleotides: 8. The CDR3 sequence is CASGGTGGPGTQYF. In DNA form, the CDR3 reads TGTGCCAGCGGGGGGACAGGGGGCCCTGGTACGCAGTATTTT.

This clonotype was detected ten times or more. The rearrangement joins TRBV7-2 to TRBJ2-1; 7 nucleotides align to TRBD2. Germline trimming cut 5 bases from V and 9 bases from J; bases unmatched to any gene: 13. CDR3 length: 15 residues. Germline assignment: CDR1 SGHTA and CDR2 FQGNSA. Here the CDR3 DNA reads TGTGCCAGCAGCAAAAGATTACCCCCGGGGGGTGAGCAGTTCTTC. It translates to CASSKRLPPGGEQFF. The whole variable domain, filled in from reference TRBV7-2 and TRBJ2-1, reads GAGVSQSPSNKVTEKGKDVELRCDPISGHTALYWYRQSLGQGLEFLIYFQGNSAPDKSGLPSDRFSAERTGGSVSTLTIQRTQQEDSAVYLCASSKRLPPGGEQFFGPGTRLTVL.

This clonotype was picked up a small number of times. The genes are TRBV7-8 and TRBJ2-3; 13 positions agree with TRBD2. Trimming at V came to 1 base and at J to 3 bases, leaving 7 bases not matched to a gene. The CDR3 has 18 residues. Germline V lookup: CDR1 SGHVS, CDR2 FQNEAQ. CDR3 loop: CASSLDFGLAGVTDTQYF. The DNA of the CDR3 is TGTGCCAGCAGCTTAGACTTTGGACTAGCGGGAGTAACAGATACGCAGTATTTT. Full variable domain (outside the CDR3, taken from reference TRBV7-8 and TRBJ2-3): GAGVSQSPRYKVAKRGQDVALRCDPISGHVSLFWYQQALGQGPEFLTYFQNEAQLDKSGLPSDRFFAERPEGSVSTLKIQRTQQEDSAVYLCASSLDFGLAGVTDTQYFGPGTRLTVL.

This clonotype was detected only a few times. The genes are TRBV7-2 and TRBJ2-3; TRBD1 agrees at 9 bases. V was pared by 2 bases and J by 8 bases, with 14 bases of the junction left unmatched. Germline lookup yields CDR1 SGHTA and CDR2 FQGNSA. This CDR3 comprises 17 residues. The CDR3: CASSLTSSRDRAGTQYF. Written as DNA, the CDR3 is TGTGCCAGCAGCTTAACCTCCTCCCGGGACAGGGCAGGTACGCAGTATTTT.

This clonotype appeared a few times. The chain employs TRBV12-3 or TRBV12-4 and TRBJ1-3; 7 nucleotides line up with TRBD1. Trimming at V came to 7 bases and at J to 2 bases, leaving 5 bases not matched to a gene. The CDR3 covers 14 residues. CDR3 sequence (DNA): TGTGCCAGCATAGGGGGCGGCCCTGGAAACACCATATATTTT. This sequence encodes CASIGGGPGNTIYF.

This clonotype was detected ten times or more. V is TRBV5-1 and J is TRBJ2-7; D is possibly TRBD2 (6 bases). V dropped 0 bases and J dropped 4 bases, with 11 bases sitting between them. Germline values: CDR1 SGHRS, CDR2 YFSETQ. The CDR3 consists of 14 residues. The CDR3 is CASSLGLGLYEQYF. The CDR3 coding sequence is TGCGCCAGCAGCTTGGGACTAGGACTTTACGAGCAGTACTTC.

This clonotype showed up many times. The chain joins TRBV20-1 to TRBJ2-5; D remains unclear. The germline CDR1 and CDR2 sequences are DFQATT and SNEGSKA (reference sequence). V was clipped by 2 bases and J by 3 bases, with 7 bases between them. The CDR3 is 12 residues long. The CDR3 spells CSARREKETQYF. DNA of the CDR3: TGCAGTGCTAGAAGAGAGAAAGAGACCCAGTACTTC.

This CDR3 reads CAIRGSQAETQYF. The CDR3 coding sequence is TGTGCCATCCGGGGAAGCCAGGCAGAGACCCAGTACTTC. The rearrangement joins TRBV10-3 to TRBJ2-5; D is perhaps TRBD2 (5 bases). This CDR3 contains 13 residues. V was clipped by 8 bases and J by 4 bases, with 14 bases between them. Germline lookup yields CDR1 ENHRY and CDR2 SYGVKD.

The V gene is TRBV4-3, the J gene TRBJ1-5; D is perhaps TRBD1 (5 bases). Trimming removed 1 base at V and 9 bases at J, with 10 bases between. CDR1 and CDR2 from the germline V gene are LGHNA and YSLEER. This CDR3 contains 13 residues. CDR3 DNA sequence: TGCGCCAGCAGCCAAGTTGGGGGGGGGCCCCAGCATTTT. Translated: CASSQVGGGPQHF.

The chain carries TRBV7-2 and TRBJ1-2; D not resolved. The V gene's germline CDR1 is SGHTA and CDR2 FQGNSA. V lost 5 bases and J lost 3, with 10 bases in between. The CDR3 loop spans 13 amino acids. The DNA for the CDR3 is TGTGCCAGCAGCCTGCCCGGGGACTATGGCTACACCTTC. Protein product: CASSLPGDYGYTF.